A single sample gave rise to the 27 T cell receptor beta chains below, sequenced in a study of shared clonotypes between healthy human individuals. Measured with immunoSEQ multiplex PCR; TCRdb has only the in-frame clones, and not every one. This table holds roughly 890,000 clones, 80% to 95% found once. Naive-designated CD8 cells lacked CD45RO, were positively enriched for CCR7, and omitted terminally differentiated effector memory CD45RA+ cells. Input material: naive CD8+ T cells sorted from blood. These receptors all come from a man aged 30-40 years in good health.

The chain combines TRBV27 with TRBJ2-5; D perhaps matches TRBD1 (5 bases). The CDR3 has 13 amino acids. Germline V gene lookup returns CDR1 MNHEY and CDR2 SMNVEV (reference sequence). Trimming shortened V by 10 bases and J by 5 bases, and 17 bases separated the two germline ends. CDR3 in DNA: TGTGCCACGAGTTCAGGGCTAGGGGAGACCCAGTACTTC. It specifies CATSSGLGETQYF.

With respect to this clone: The sample carries other DNA sequences with the same CDR3. The chain has TRBV5-1 and TRBJ2-1, with a weak D call TRBD1 (6 bases). The length of the CDR3 is 15 residues. Germline assignment: CDR1 SGHRS and CDR2 YFSETQ. Trimming shortened V by 0 bases and J by 3 bases, and 10 bases separated the two germline ends. DNA for the CDR3: TGCGCCAGCAGCTTGGAGACAGGTGGCTACAATGAGCAGTTCTTC. Amino acids: CASSLETGGYNEQFF.

The J gene is TRBJ2-6, the V gene TRBV7-2, with a weak D call TRBD2 (5 bases). Germline CDR1 is SGHTA and CDR2 is FQGNSA. With 1 base removed from V and 5 bases from J, the gap between germline ends came to 12 bases. This CDR3 has 16 residues. DNA of the CDR3: TGTGCCAGCAGCTTAGACCCACTAGGCTGGGCCAACGTCCTGACTTTC. This sequence encodes CASSLDPLGWANVLTF.

The rearrangement uses TRBV7-9 and TRBJ2-1, with D perhaps matching TRBD2 (6 bases). The CDR3 is 15 residues long. The V and J ends lost 5 bases and 10 bases respectively, with 21 bases between them. In germline, CDR1 is SEHNR, CDR2 FQNEAQ (reference sequence). The CDR3 region has the DNA TGTGCCAGCAGCAATCCCGTAAGCCCGGCGGGGGAGCAGTTCTTC. Protein: CASSNPVSPAGEQFF. Using reference TRBV7-9 and TRBJ2-1 for the parts outside the CDR3, the full variable domain is DTGVSQNPRHKITKRGQNVTFRCDPISEHNRLYWYRQTLGQGPEFLTYFQNEAQLEKSRLLSDRFSAERPKGSFSTLEIQRTEQGDSAMYLCASSNPVSPAGEQFFGPGTRLTVL.

The chain carries TRBV5-1 and TRBJ1-5, with 8 bases lining up with TRBD1. Germline CDR1 SGHRS, CDR2 YFSETQ. V shed 7 bases and J 2 bases; nucleotides not matched to a gene: 5. CDR3 length: 14 residues. The CDR3 region has the DNA TGCGCCAGCCAGGGGGCCGGGGGCAATCAGCCCCAGCATTTT. Translation gives CASQGAGGNQPQHF.

The chain links TRBV13 to TRBJ1-1; possible D gene TRBD1, 6 bases. Deletions cut 2 bases from V and 5 bases from J, with 9 bases between. The CDR3 runs 13 residues. The germline gives CDR1 PRHDT, CDR2 FYEKMQ (reference sequence). DNA of the CDR3: TGTGCCAGCAGCTTAAAAGGGGGGACTGAAGCTTTCTTT. Encoded protein: CASSLKGGTEAFF. Variable domain in full (rest from reference TRBV13 and TRBJ1-1): AAGVIQSPRHLIKEKRETATLKCYPIPRHDTVYWYQQGPGQDPQFLISFYEKMQSDKGSIPDRFSAQQFSDYHSELNMSSLELGDSALYFCASSLKGGTEAFFGQGTRLTVV.

This clone appeared once. The chain couples TRBV6-4 to TRBJ2-7; 9 nucleotides agree with TRBD1. The ends lost 6 bases at V and 4 bases at J; junction bases unmatched: 4. This CDR3 contains 13 residues. Germline CDR1 MRHNA, CDR2 SNTAGT. CDR3 sequence (DNA): TGTGCCAGCAGCATGGGACAGGGTTACGAGCAGTACTTC. Protein: CASSMGQGYEQYF.

This chain uses TRBV9 with TRBJ2-3; 9 bases are shared with TRBD2. Germline lookup yields CDR1 SGDLS and CDR2 YYNGEE. CDR3 length: 17 amino acids. V was clipped by 5 bases and J by 1 base; unmatched bases: 11. CDR3 bases: TGTGCCAGCAGTATAGCGGGAGAGTCTCGGGGCACAGATACGCAGTATTTT. Its protein is CASSIAGESRGTDTQYF.

The chain employs TRBV6-6 and TRBJ2-7; no reliable D call. V lost 2 bases, J lost 7 bases, and 12 bases lay in between. Germline V gene lookup returns CDR1 MNHNY and CDR2 SVGAGI (reference sequence). The CDR3 loop spans 13 amino acids. This CDR3 is CASSYAVDVEQYF. CDR3 bases: TGTGCCAGCAGTTACGCGGTGGACGTGGAGCAGTACTTC.

This sequence joins TRBV4-1 and TRBJ2-1; 9 positions agree with TRBD2. From germline, CDR1 is MGHRA and CDR2 YSYEKL. This CDR3 contains 20 residues. The junction had 20 bases not matched to a gene; V was cut back by 0 bases and J by 8 bases. CDR3 loop: CASSQDLPSVLREGRYEQFF. CDR3 bases: TGCGCCAGCAGCCAAGATCTCCCATCAGTTTTGCGGGAGGGTCGTTATGAGCAGTTCTTC.

This clone was found a few times. The chain recombines TRBV7-9 with TRBJ2-1; D gene ambiguous. This CDR3 has 12 residues. Germline CDR1 is SEHNR and CDR2 is FQNEAQ (reference sequence). Trimming shortened V by 5 bases and J by 9 bases, and 11 bases separated the two germline ends. The CDR3: CASSPDLLEQFF. CDR3 bases: TGTGCCAGCAGCCCGGACCTACTTGAGCAGTTCTTC. The full variable domain, its missing parts supplied by reference TRBV7-9 and TRBJ2-1, is DTGVSQNPRHKITKRGQNVTFRCDPISEHNRLYWYRQTLGQGPEFLTYFQNEAQLEKSRLLSDRFSAERPKGSFSTLEIQRTEQGDSAMYLCASSPDLLEQFFGPGTRLTVL.

This clone appeared once. The chain employs TRBV6-5 and TRBJ1-5; 9 bases are shared with TRBD1. CDR1 is MNHEY, CDR2 SVGAGI, per germline. The CDR3 spans 14 residues. Trimming took 8 bases from V and 4 from J; bases not matched to a gene: 6. In nucleotides, the CDR3 is TGTGCCAGCGGCTCCGGGACAGGGAATCAGCCCCAGCATTTT. Its protein is CASGSGTGNQPQHF.

Comments on this clone: This sample includes further DNA sequences coding for the same CDR3. The genes are TRBV29-1 and TRBJ2-7; the D gene could be TRBD1 or TRBD2 (5 bases each). In germline, CDR1 is SQVTM, CDR2 ANQGSEA. The CDR3 is made up of 13 amino acids. Deletions cut 3 bases from V and 2 bases from J, with 11 bases between. CDR3 sequence reads: CSVEGENPYEQYF. CDR3 bases: TGCAGCGTTGAGGGGGAGAATCCCTACGAGCAGTACTTC.

This rearrangement joins TRBV9 to TRBJ2-1, with 7 nucleotides matching TRBD2. CDR3 length: 12 residues. V trimming: 4 bases; J trimming: 12 bases; junction bases outside the gene matches: 7. Germline V gene sequence: CDR1 SGDLS, CDR2 YYNGEE. CDR3 DNA sequence: TGTGCCAGCAGCCCTAGCGGAAGCTTGCAGTTCTTC. This translates into CASSPSGSLQFF. Full variable domain (missing parts from reference TRBV9 and TRBJ2-1): DSGVTQTPKHLITATGQRVTLRCSPRSGDLSVYWYQQSLDQGLQFLIQYYNGEERAKGNILERFSAQQFPDLHSELNLSSLELGDSALYFCASSPSGSLQFFGPGTRLTVL.

On this clone itself: The junction shows a germline mismatch at one end, possibly a read error. The rearrangement joins TRBV7-8 to TRBJ2-1; TRBD2 matches 12 bases. The CDR3 runs to 15 residues. The germline CDR1 and CDR2 sequences are SGHVS and FQNEAQ. CDR3 nucleotides: TGTGCCAGCAGCCTAGCGGGAGGGTTAATGAGTGAGCAGTTCTTC. Encoded protein: CASSLAGGLMSEQFF.

The chain links TRBV28 to TRBJ2-2, with D maybe TRBD1 (5 bases). Trimming stripped 5 bases from V and 4 bases from J, with 8 bases between. The CDR3 sequence is 13 residues long. CDR1 is MDHEN, CDR2 SYDVKM, per germline. CDR3 nucleotide sequence: TGTGCCAGCAGTGCCGACAGCACCGGGGAGCTGTTTTTT. Translating it yields CASSADSTGELFF.

The V call is TRBV7-9, the J call TRBJ2-1; 12 bases line up with TRBD2. CDR3 size: 15 residues. Trimming removed 4 bases from V and 5 bases from J; junction bases left unmatched: 3. Germline V CDR1 and CDR2: SEHNR, FQNEAQ (reference sequence). The CDR3 region has the DNA TGTGCCAGCAGCTATCTAGCGGGAGGGAACAATGAGCAGTTCTTC. It encodes CASSYLAGGNNEQFF.

J is TRBJ2-7 and V is TRBV10-2; 8 bases align to TRBD2. V lost 6 bases and J lost 6; bases outside the gene matches: 4. The CDR3 is 12 residues long. Germline CDR1 reads WSHSY; CDR2 reads SAAADI. CDR3 DNA: TGCGCCAGCAGAGGCGGGGGGCTCGAGCAGTACTTC. Amino acids: CASRGGGLEQYF.

This clone turned up a few times. The J gene is TRBJ1-5, the V gene TRBV30, with D tentatively TRBD1 (6 bases). The CDR3 contains 13 residues. Looked up from germline, CDR1 is GTSNPN and CDR2 is SVGIG (reference sequence). V shed 1 base and J shed 7 bases, with 11 bases lying between them. CDR3 nucleotides: TGTGCCTGGAGTGAACAGGGTTTCCAGCCCCAGCATTTT. It encodes CAWSEQGFQPQHF.

This rearrangement joins TRBV29-1 to TRBJ2-7; D remains ambiguous. This CDR3 contains 12 residues. Trimming removed 0 bases from V and 3 bases from J, with 6 bases in between. Germline values: CDR1 SQVTM, CDR2 ANQGSEA. CDR3 loop: CSVEDRYYEQYF. The CDR3 region has the DNA TGCAGCGTTGAAGACAGATACTACGAGCAGTACTTC.

This chain uses TRBV2 with TRBJ2-3, with D perhaps TRBD2 (6 bases). The CDR3 has 17 residues. Trimming shortened V by 1 base and J by 0 bases, and 14 bases separated the two germline ends. Germline V gene lookup returns CDR1 SNHLY and CDR2 FYNNEI. This CDR3 reads CASSEVWERVSTDTQYF. The CDR3 region has the DNA TGTGCCAGCAGTGAAGTGTGGGAGCGGGTTAGCACAGATACGCAGTATTTT.

In DNA form, the CDR3 reads TGTGCCAGCAGCCGATCGGGGGGACTAAAATCCTACGAGCAGTACTTC. Translation: CASSRSGGLKSYEQYF. The genes are TRBV11-2 and TRBJ2-7; 7 bases align to TRBD2. Germline V CDR1 and CDR2: SGHAT, FQNNGV. This CDR3 region has 16 residues. V gave up 5 bases and J gave up 1 base; unmatched junction bases: 11.

The chain carries TRBV28 and TRBJ1-2; 9 bases fit TRBD1. Germline-derived CDR1 and CDR2 are MDHEN and SYDVKM. V trimming: 4 bases; J trimming: 4 bases; junction bases outside the gene matches: 7. The CDR3 is 15 amino acids. CDR3 nucleotide sequence: TGTGCCAGCAGTTCGACAGGGGGGCCCTTCTATGGCTACACCTTC. Translated, it gives CASSSTGGPFYGYTF.

The sample holds one count of this clone. The chain is built from TRBV6-6 and TRBJ2-7, with D tentatively TRBD1 (6 bases). The CDR3 is made up of 16 amino acids. Germline V lookup: CDR1 MNHNY, CDR2 SVGAGI (reference sequence). V was cut by 2 bases and J by 4 bases, with 18 bases left in between. The CDR3 sequence: CASSYPPGQSNYEQYF. DNA of the CDR3: TGTGCCAGCAGTTACCCCCCTGGACAGTCCAATTACGAGCAGTACTTC.

The V and J genes are TRBV7-8 and TRBJ2-7; no clear D. The CDR3 covers 15 residues. Trimming took 4 bases from V and 2 from J, leaving 15 bases between them. The germline CDR1 and CDR2 sequences are SGHVS and FQNEAQ. CDR3 loop: CASSWNRNPTYEQYF. DNA of the CDR3: TGTGCCAGCAGCTGGAACAGAAATCCTACCTACGAGCAGTACTTC.

The J gene is TRBJ2-1, the V gene TRBV10-2; D remains ambiguous. This CDR3 is built from 14 residues. Germline values: CDR1 WSHSY, CDR2 SAAADI. V dropped 8 bases and J dropped 0 bases, with 11 bases sitting between them. CDR3 residues: CASLSPSSYNEQFF. DNA for the CDR3: TGCGCCAGCCTTAGTCCAAGCTCCTACAATGAGCAGTTCTTC.

The chain carries TRBV15 and TRBJ1-5, with TRBD1 matching 7 bases. V was clipped by 3 bases and J by 4 bases; unmatched bases: 6. CDR3 length equals 15 residues. CDR1 LNHNV and CDR2 YYDKDF come from the germline V gene (reference sequence). DNA of the CDR3: TGTGCCACCAGCAGTACGACAGGGTTGAATCAGCCCCAGCATTTT. Translation: CATSSTTGLNQPQHF.